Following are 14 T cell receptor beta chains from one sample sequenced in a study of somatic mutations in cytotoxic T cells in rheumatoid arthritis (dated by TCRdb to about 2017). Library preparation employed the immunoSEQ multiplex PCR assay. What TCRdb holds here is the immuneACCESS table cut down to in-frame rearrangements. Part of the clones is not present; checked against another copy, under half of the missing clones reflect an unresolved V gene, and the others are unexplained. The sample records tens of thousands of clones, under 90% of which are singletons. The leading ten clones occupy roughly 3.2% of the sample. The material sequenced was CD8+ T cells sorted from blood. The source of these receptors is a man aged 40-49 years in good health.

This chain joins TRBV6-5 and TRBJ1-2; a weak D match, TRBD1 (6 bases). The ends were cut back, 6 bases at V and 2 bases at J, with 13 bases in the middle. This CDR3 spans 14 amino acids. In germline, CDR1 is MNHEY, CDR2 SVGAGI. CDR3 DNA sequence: TGTGCCAGCAGCGCGACAGGACCAAACTATGGCTACACCTTC. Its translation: CASSATGPNYGYTF.

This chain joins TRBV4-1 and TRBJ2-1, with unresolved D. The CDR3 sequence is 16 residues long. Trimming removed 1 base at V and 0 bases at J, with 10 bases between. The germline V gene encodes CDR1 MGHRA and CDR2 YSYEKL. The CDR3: CASSQADQISYNEQFF. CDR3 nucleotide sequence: TGCGCCAGCAGCCAAGCCGACCAAATCTCCTACAATGAGCAGTTCTTC.

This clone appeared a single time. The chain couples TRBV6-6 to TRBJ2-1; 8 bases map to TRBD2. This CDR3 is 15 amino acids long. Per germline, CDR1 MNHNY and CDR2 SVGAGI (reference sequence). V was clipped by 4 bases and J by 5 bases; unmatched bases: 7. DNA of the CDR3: TGTGCCAGCAGTTTTGAGCGGGAGTTCGACAATGAGCAGTTCTTC. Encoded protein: CASSFEREFDNEQFF.

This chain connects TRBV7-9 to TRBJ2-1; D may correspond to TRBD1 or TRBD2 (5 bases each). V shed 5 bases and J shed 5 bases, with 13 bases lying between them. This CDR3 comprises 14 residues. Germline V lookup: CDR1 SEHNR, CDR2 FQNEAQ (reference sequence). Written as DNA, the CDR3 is TGTGCCAGCAGCCCGAGGGGCCAGGACAATGAGCAGTTCTTC. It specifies CASSPRGQDNEQFF.

The CDR3 is CASSLTGAGLSNQPQHF. The CDR3 DNA reads as TGTGCCAGCAGCTTGACAGGTGCGGGGTTGAGCAATCAGCCCCAGCATTTT. This chain uses TRBV7-2 with TRBJ1-5, with TRBD1 as a possible D gene (6 bases). The CDR3 has 17 residues. With 3 bases removed from V and 1 base from J, the gap between germline ends came to 16 bases. Germline CDR1 and CDR2: SGHTA and FQGNSA.

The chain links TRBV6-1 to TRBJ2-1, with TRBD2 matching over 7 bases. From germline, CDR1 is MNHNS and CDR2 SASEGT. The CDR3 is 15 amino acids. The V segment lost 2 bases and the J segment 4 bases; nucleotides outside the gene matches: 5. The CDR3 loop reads CASSELGGGYNEQFF. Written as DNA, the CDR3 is TGTGCCAGCAGTGAATTGGGGGGGGGTTACAATGAGCAGTTCTTC.

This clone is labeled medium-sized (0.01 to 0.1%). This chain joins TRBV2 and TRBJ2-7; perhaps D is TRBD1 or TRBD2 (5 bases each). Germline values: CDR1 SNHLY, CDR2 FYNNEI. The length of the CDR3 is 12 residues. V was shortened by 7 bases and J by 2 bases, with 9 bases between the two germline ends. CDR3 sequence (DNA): TGTGCCAGCATGGGGGAACCCTACGAGCAGTACTTC. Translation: CASMGEPYEQYF.

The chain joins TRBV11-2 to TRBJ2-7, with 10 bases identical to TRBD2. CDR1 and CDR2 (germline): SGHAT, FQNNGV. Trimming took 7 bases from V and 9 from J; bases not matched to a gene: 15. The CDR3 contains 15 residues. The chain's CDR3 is CASTIAGGVPLGQYF. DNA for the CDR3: TGTGCCAGCACAATAGCGGGAGGCGTCCCTTTGGGGCAGTACTTC.

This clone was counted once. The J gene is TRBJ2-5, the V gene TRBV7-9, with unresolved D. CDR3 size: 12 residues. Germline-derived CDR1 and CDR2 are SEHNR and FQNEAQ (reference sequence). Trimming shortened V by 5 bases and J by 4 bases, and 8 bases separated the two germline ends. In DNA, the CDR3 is TGTGCCAGCAGCCGCATGTCAGAGACCCAGTACTTC. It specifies CASSRMSETQYF.

The CDR3 protein is CASSPRDSYEQYF. The CDR3 DNA sequence: TGTGCCAGTAGTCCGCGGGACAGCTACGAGCAGTACTTC. The rearrangement links TRBV19 to TRBJ2-7, with D possibly TRBD1 on 7 matching bases. CDR3 size: 13 residues. V dropped 5 bases and J dropped 3 bases, with 11 bases sitting between them. The germline V gene encodes CDR1 LNHDA and CDR2 SQIVND (reference sequence). Full variable domain (remainder filled in from reference TRBV19 and TRBJ2-7): DGGITQSPKYLFRKEGQNVTLSCEQNLNHDAMYWYRQDPGQGLRLIYYSQIVNDFQKGDIAEGYSVSREKKESFPLTVTSAQKNPTAFYLCASSPRDSYEQYFGPGTRLTVT.

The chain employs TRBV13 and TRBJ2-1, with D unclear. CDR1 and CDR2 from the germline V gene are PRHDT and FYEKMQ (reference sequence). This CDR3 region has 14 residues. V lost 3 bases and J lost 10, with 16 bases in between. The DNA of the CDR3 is TGTGCCAGCAGCTTTAACAGAGTCCTAACGGAGCAGTTCTTC. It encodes CASSFNRVLTEQFF. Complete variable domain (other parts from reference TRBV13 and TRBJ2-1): AAGVIQSPRHLIKEKRETATLKCYPIPRHDTVYWYQQGPGQDPQFLISFYEKMQSDKGSIPDRFSAQQFSDYHSELNMSSLELGDSALYFCASSFNRVLTEQFFGPGTRLTVL.

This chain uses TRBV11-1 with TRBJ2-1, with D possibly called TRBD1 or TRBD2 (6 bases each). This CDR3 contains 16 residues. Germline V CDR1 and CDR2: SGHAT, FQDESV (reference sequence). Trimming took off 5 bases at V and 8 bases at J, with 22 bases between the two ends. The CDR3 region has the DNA TGTGCCAGCAGCCCATACCCGTCCGGGGGCCCGGATGAGCAGTTCTTC. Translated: CASSPYPSGGPDEQFF.

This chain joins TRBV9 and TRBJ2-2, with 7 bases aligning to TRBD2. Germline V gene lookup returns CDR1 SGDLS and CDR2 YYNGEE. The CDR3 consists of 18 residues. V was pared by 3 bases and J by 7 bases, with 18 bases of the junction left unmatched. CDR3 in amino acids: CASSDPLSGEGNGGELFF. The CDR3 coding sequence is TGTGCCAGCAGCGACCCTCTATCGGGGGAGGGCAATGGCGGGGAGCTGTTTTTT.

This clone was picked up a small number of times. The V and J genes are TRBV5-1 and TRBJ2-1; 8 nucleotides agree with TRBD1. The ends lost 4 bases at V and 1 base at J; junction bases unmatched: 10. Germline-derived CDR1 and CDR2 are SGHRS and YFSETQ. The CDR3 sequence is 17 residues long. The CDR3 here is CASSPKPDRGSYNEQFF. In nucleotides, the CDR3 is TGCGCCAGCAGCCCGAAACCCGACAGGGGTTCCTACAATGAGCAGTTCTTC. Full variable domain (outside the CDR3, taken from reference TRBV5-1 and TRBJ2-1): KAGVTQTPRYLIKTRGQQVTLSCSPISGHRSVSWYQQTPGQGLQFLFEYFSETQRNKGNFPGRFSGRQFSNSRSEMNVSTLELGDSALYLCASSPKPDRGSYNEQFFGPGTRLTVL.